The clone carrying this T cell receptor (beta chain) has just a few counts. Its antigen is unidentified. The data originate from a study of T cell responses to AZD1222 COVID-19 vaccine. Regarding the study as a whole: White British people made up most donors, females outnumbered males, and clonal diversity was possibly underestimated.

Germline V gene lookup returns CDR1 KGHSH and CDR2 LQKENI. The ends were cut back, 3 bases at V and 2 bases at J, with 11 bases in the middle. The CDR3 is made up of 15 amino acids. Produced via immunoSEQ multiplex PCR; TCRdb's table is partial and in-frame only. Of roughly 100,000 clones in the sample, approximately 88% were seen once. Here the sequenced sample was peripheral blood, taken 28 days after the second AZD1222 dose. The chain has TRBV18 and TRBJ1-3, with a possible D match to TRBD1 (6 bases). This clonotype was obtained from an adult who received the AZD1222 COVID-19 vaccine. The CDR3, as DNA: TGTGCCAGCTCACCTAGTGCAGGGGCTGGAAACACCATATATTTT. This sequence encodes CASSPSAGAGNTIYF.